Below are 32 T cell receptor beta chains sequenced from a single sample in a study of PD-L1 blockade in urothelial cancer. Libraries were prepared by immunoSEQ multiplex PCR; TCRdb keeps only in-frame clonotypes and omits some of them. The sample holds 35,000 to 50,000 clones, more than 75% seen once. This sample comprised PBMCs, obtained around atezolizumab (anti-PD-L1) treatment. All receptors come from a woman aged 60-75 years with urothelial cancer.

The CDR3 here is CASSFDRNTEAFF. The CDR3 nucleotides read TGTGCCAGTAGCTTCGACAGGAACACTGAAGCTTTCTTT. V is TRBV19 and J is TRBJ1-1, with D perhaps TRBD1 (5 bases). Germline CDR1 reads LNHDA; CDR2 reads SQIVND (reference sequence). V was clipped by 6 bases and J by 1 base, with 9 bases between them. This CDR3 comprises 13 residues.

The chain links TRBV2 to TRBJ1-1, with 8 bases that match TRBD1. Germline values: CDR1 SNHLY, CDR2 FYNNEI. The CDR3 contains 16 residues. Germline trimming cut 6 bases from V and 1 base from J; bases unmatched to any gene: 10. The CDR3 spells CASRIAPGQANTEAFF. For the CDR3, the DNA is TGTGCCAGCAGAATAGCGCCGGGACAGGCGAACACTGAAGCTTTCTTT.

There are a few counts of this clone. The V call is TRBV28, the J call TRBJ2-1; 8 positions agree with TRBD2. Germline V gene data show CDR1 as MDHEN and CDR2 as SYDVKM. The CDR3 spans 15 residues. The V gene end was trimmed by 7 bases and the J gene end by 3 bases; junction bases not matched to a gene: 8. CDR3 protein: CASTRGGGIYNEQFF. CDR3 nucleotides: TGTGCCAGCACCCGGGGGGGAGGGATCTACAATGAGCAGTTCTTC.

The J gene is TRBJ2-5, the V gene TRBV20-1; D is unclear. Germline V gene lookup returns CDR1 DFQATT and CDR2 SNEGSKA (reference sequence). Trimming shortened V by 6 bases and J by 9 bases, and 14 bases separated the two germline ends. CDR3 length: 11 residues. CDR3 protein: CSATSPRAQYF. As DNA, the CDR3 is TGCAGTGCAACGAGTCCCCGGGCCCAGTACTTC.

V gene TRBV5-1 combines with J gene TRBJ2-2; D is uncertain. Germline CDR1 is SGHRS and CDR2 is YFSETQ. The V end was cut by 2 bases, the J end by 3 bases, with 5 bases between. The length of the CDR3 is 13 residues. CDR3 DNA: TGCGCCAGCAGCTTCTTAGACACCGGGGAGCTGTTTTTT. Translation gives CASSFLDTGELFF.

The chain combines TRBV18 with TRBJ2-1; the D gene is possibly TRBD1 (5 bases). The germline V gene encodes CDR1 KGHSH and CDR2 LQKENI. Trimming left V 2 bases short and J 6 bases short, with 17 bases between. The CDR3 totals 16 residues. The CDR3 DNA reads as TGTGCCAGCTCACCAGAATCTCAGGGCCTAGGCAATGAGCAGTTCTTC. Translating gives CASSPESQGLGNEQFF.

This chain links TRBV7-2 with TRBJ1-2; D unclear. The V end lost 5 bases, the J end lost 0 bases, and 10 bases lay between the germline ends. The CDR3 extends over 14 amino acids. In germline, CDR1 is SGHTA, CDR2 FQGNSA. The CDR3 DNA sequence: TGTGCCAGCAGCCCCAGGAGGACTAACTATGGCTACACCTTC. It specifies CASSPRRTNYGYTF.

This clone was recorded once. V usage is TRBV28 and J usage is TRBJ1-4, with D possibly TRBD1 on 5 matching bases. This CDR3 spans 15 amino acids. Trimming took 5 bases from V and 2 from J, leaving 12 bases between them. Germline V gives CDR1 MDHEN, CDR2 SYDVKM. The CDR3 loop reads CASSDGGRTNEKLFF. The CDR3, as DNA: TGTGCCAGCAGTGACGGGGGTAGGACTAATGAAAAACTGTTTTTT.

Written as DNA, the CDR3 is TGTGCCAGTACTGAGGCTAGCTACAATGAGCAGTTCTTC. It translates to CASTEASYNEQFF. The chain is built from TRBV19 and TRBJ2-1; no reliable D call. The CDR3 has 13 amino acids. Germline-derived CDR1 and CDR2 are LNHDA and SQIVND (reference sequence). The germline V and J ends were trimmed by 7 bases and 3 bases, with 10 bases remaining between them.

This chain links TRBV5-1 with TRBJ2-7, with TRBD2 matching 10 bases. This CDR3 is built from 15 residues. The ends lost 0 bases at V and 4 bases at J; junction bases unmatched: 4. CDR1 is SGHRS, CDR2 YFSETQ, per germline. As DNA, the CDR3 is TGCGCCAGCAGCTTGGAGCGGGAGGGCGGTTACGAGCAGTACTTC. Its protein product is CASSLEREGGYEQYF.

The genes are TRBV10-3 and TRBJ1-2, with 9 bases aligning to TRBD1. The J segment lost 1 base and the V segment lost 2 bases, leaving 5 bases of the junction unmatched. CDR3 length: 16 amino acids. Germline loops: CDR1 ENHRY, CDR2 SYGVKD. The CDR3 DNA is TGTGCCATCAGTGAGACCGGGACAGGGAGTAACTATGGCTACACCTTC. Protein product: CAISETGTGSNYGYTF.

This chain connects TRBV5-4 to TRBJ2-7; no clear D gene. Germline CDR1 is SGHNT and CDR2 is YYREEE (reference sequence). The CDR3 extends over 14 amino acids. Trimming removed 5 bases from V and 3 bases from J, with 15 bases in between. The CDR3 region is CASRPSPENYEQYF. The CDR3 nucleotides read TGTGCCAGCAGGCCATCCCCGGAGAACTACGAGCAGTACTTC.

This clone was counted between two and nine times. This rearrangement joins TRBV27 to TRBJ2-1; D remains unclear. Germline CDR1 reads MNHEY; CDR2 reads SMNVEV (reference sequence). CDR3 length equals 15 residues. Trimming stripped 1 base from V and 0 bases from J, with 7 bases between. The CDR3 region has the DNA TGTGCCAGCAGTTTATTACCTAGCTCCTACAATGAGCAGTTCTTC. Encoded protein: CASSLLPSSYNEQFF.

This chain connects TRBV7-9 to TRBJ2-7; the match to TRBD2 covers 13 bases. The length of the CDR3 is 16 residues. The V segment lost 3 bases and the J segment 7 bases; nucleotides outside the gene matches: 9. CDR1 is SEHNR, CDR2 FQNEAQ, per germline (reference sequence). This chain's CDR3 is CASSFGLAGVWEEQYF. Written as DNA, the CDR3 is TGTGCCAGCAGCTTTGGACTAGCGGGAGTCTGGGAGGAGCAGTACTTC.

The gene calls are TRBV5-4 and TRBJ2-3; TRBD2 matches 9 bases. There are 15 residues in the CDR3. Germline CDR1 is SGHNT and CDR2 is YYREEE (reference sequence). With V trimmed by 0 bases and J by 10 bases, 9 bases remained unmatched. The CDR3 region has the DNA TGTGCCAGCAGCTTGGCAGTAGCGGGGGAAGGGGCGCAGTATTTT. It is translated as CASSLAVAGEGAQYF.

The chain couples TRBV11-3 to TRBJ2-1, with a weak D call TRBD2 (6 bases). The germline V gene has CDR1 SGHNT and CDR2 YENEEA. This CDR3 region has 16 residues. Trimming removed 3 bases from V and 0 bases from J, with 12 bases in between. The CDR3 DNA is TGTGCCAGCAGCTTCACTAGCAAGAGCTCCTACAATGAGCAGTTCTTC. Encoded protein: CASSFTSKSSYNEQFF.

V and J are TRBV28 and TRBJ2-2, with 7 bases lining up with TRBD2. CDR3 size: 13 residues. V was pared by 6 bases and J by 5 bases, with 3 bases of the junction left unmatched. In germline, CDR1 is MDHEN, CDR2 SYDVKM. The CDR3 coding sequence is TGTGCCAGCAGCCAAGCGGGAACCGGGGAGCTGTTTTTT. It yields the protein CASSQAGTGELFF.

This clone is a singleton in its sample. The V and J genes are TRBV7-3 and TRBJ2-5; 7 bases fit TRBD2. V lost 3 bases to trimming and J lost 2 bases; unmatched junction nucleotides: 0. The CDR3 is 13 residues long. CDR1 is SGHTA and CDR2 is FQGTGA in the germline V gene. The CDR3 DNA reads as TGTGCCAGCAGCTTGGGACTACAAGAGACCCAGTACTTC. It codes for CASSLGLQETQYF.

V is TRBV2 and J is TRBJ2-2; the match to TRBD2 covers 13 bases. Germline CDR1 reads SNHLY; CDR2 reads FYNNEI. There are 15 residues in the CDR3. The ends lost 6 bases at V and 10 bases at J; junction bases unmatched: 8. The CDR3 here is CASRYTSGGAKELFF. The CDR3 nucleotides read TGTGCCAGCAGATACACTAGCGGGGGGGCGAAGGAGCTGTTTTTT.

This clone appeared a single time. The CDR3 is CASSLTTGANVLTF. CDR3 nucleotides: TGTGCCAGCAGTCTCACTACTGGGGCCAACGTCCTGACTTTC. This rearrangement joins TRBV5-6 to TRBJ2-6, with D unclear. CDR1 is SGHDT and CDR2 is YYEEEE in the germline V gene. With 5 bases removed from V and 2 bases from J, the gap between germline ends came to 8 bases. The CDR3 length is 14 residues. Supplemented by reference TRBV5-6 and TRBJ2-6, the full variable domain reads DAGVTQSPTHLIKTRGQQVTLRCSPKSGHDTVSWYQQALGQGPQFIFQYYEEEERQRGNFPDRFSGHQFPNYSSELNVNALLLGDSALYLCASSLTTGANVLTFGAGSRLTVL.

The chain couples TRBV27 to TRBJ2-5, with a weak D call TRBD2 (6 bases). The germline V and J ends were trimmed by 5 bases and 4 bases, with 14 bases remaining between them. The CDR3 consists of 14 residues. Germline loops: CDR1 MNHEY, CDR2 SMNVEV (reference sequence). The CDR3 coding sequence is TGTGCCAGCAGTCCGATGACTAGGGGAGAGACCCAGTACTTC. Its translation is CASSPMTRGETQYF.

The J gene is TRBJ2-3, the V gene TRBV9, with D perhaps matching TRBD2 (6 bases). V lost 1 base, J lost 4 bases, and 22 bases lay in between. Germline CDR1 SGDLS, CDR2 YYNGEE. CDR3 size: 18 residues. CDR3 sequence: CASSVFRRESGRADTQYF. CDR3 bases: TGTGCCAGCAGCGTATTCCGGCGGGAAAGTGGTCGGGCAGATACGCAGTATTTT. Drawing the rest from reference TRBV9 and TRBJ2-3, the complete variable domain is DSGVTQTPKHLITATGQRVTLRCSPRSGDLSVYWYQQSLDQGLQFLIQYYNGEERAKGNILERFSAQQFPDLHSELNLSSLELGDSALYFCASSVFRRESGRADTQYFGPGTRLTVL.

The genes are TRBV29-1 and TRBJ2-7; 7 bases fit TRBD2. The germline gives CDR1 SQVTM, CDR2 ANQGSEA. Trimming at V came to 1 base and at J to 4 bases, leaving 1 base not matched to a gene. The CDR3 consists of 12 residues. The CDR3 loop is CSVEGEGYEQYF. The DNA for the CDR3 is TGCAGCGTTGAAGGGGAGGGTTACGAGCAGTACTTC.

Worth noting for this clone: The limits of the CDR3 on the DNA are not certain, so only TCRdb's listed CDR3 is given. The chain couples TRBV5-1 to TRBJ2-2; no DNA check was done on the table's D call, TRBD2. Germline lookup yields CDR1 SGHRS and CDR2 YFSETQ. The CDR3 is 14 amino acids long, termini counted. CDR3 amino acids: CASSLALSTGSCFF.

This chain joins TRBV9 and TRBJ2-5; D gene ambiguous. CDR3 size: 12 residues. Germline V gives CDR1 SGDLS, CDR2 YYNGEE. Trimming pared 4 bases from V and 5 bases from J, leaving 9 bases between. The CDR3 loop reads CASSSPEETQYF. The CDR3 DNA reads as TGTGCCAGCAGCTCTCCCGAGGAGACCCAGTACTTC.

The chain uses TRBV27 and TRBJ1-4, with D unclear. CDR1 MNHEY and CDR2 SMNVEV come from the germline V gene (reference sequence). This CDR3 is 12 amino acids long. V gave up 3 bases and J gave up 8 bases, with 7 bases separating them. The CDR3 reads CASSFGGEKLFF. DNA of the CDR3: TGTGCCAGCAGTTTTGGAGGGGAAAAACTGTTTTTT. Using reference TRBV27 and TRBJ1-4 for the parts outside the CDR3, the full variable domain is EAQVTQNPRYLITVTGKKLTVTCSQNMNHEYMSWYRQDPGLGLRQIYYSMNVEVTDKGDVPEGYKVSRKEKRNFPLILESPSPNQTSLYFCASSFGGEKLFFGSGTQLSVL.

The chain joins TRBV28 to TRBJ1-2; 8 nucleotides match TRBD1. Trimming removed 4 bases from V and 4 bases from J; junction bases left unmatched: 14. Germline-derived CDR1 and CDR2 are MDHEN and SYDVKM. The CDR3 is made up of 17 amino acids. As DNA, the CDR3 is TGTGCCAGCAGTTCCCTGCCTAGGCCGGACAGGGCCTATGGCTACACCTTC. Encoded protein: CASSSLPRPDRAYGYTF.

The chain carries TRBV18 and TRBJ1-1; the match to TRBD1 covers 8 bases. Germline values: CDR1 KGHSH, CDR2 LQKENI. V was clipped by 5 bases and J by 1 base; unmatched bases: 6. CDR3 size: 15 residues. The CDR3 DNA sequence: TGTGCCAGCTCAGCTTCCGGGACAGGGAACACTGAAGCTTTCTTT. This codes for CASSASGTGNTEAFF. Supplemented by reference TRBV18 and TRBJ1-1, the full variable domain reads NAGVMQNPRHLVRRRGQEARLRCSPMKGHSHVYWYRQLPEEGLKFMVYLQKENIIDESGMPKERFSAEFPKEGPSILRIQQVVRGDSAAYFCASSASGTGNTEAFFGQGTRLTVV.

The rearrangement uses TRBV7-2 and TRBJ2-7; possibly TRBD2 for D (6 bases). Per germline, CDR1 SGHTA and CDR2 FQGNSA. Trimming removed 4 bases from V and 5 bases from J, with 15 bases in between. This CDR3 is built from 14 residues. The CDR3 sequence: CASSSTHAGHEQYF. The CDR3 nucleotides read TGTGCCAGCAGCTCCACCCACGCGGGGCACGAGCAGTACTTC.

The rearrangement uses TRBV19 and TRBJ1-1; unclear D gene. Germline V gene data show CDR1 as LNHDA and CDR2 as SQIVND (reference sequence). V lost 6 bases and J lost 0, with 11 bases in between. The CDR3 totals 14 residues. DNA for the CDR3: TGTGCCAGTAGATTTAACAGTCTGAACACTGAAGCTTTCTTT. Translation gives CASRFNSLNTEAFF.

The chain links TRBV18 to TRBJ1-4, with D possibly being TRBD1 (5 bases). V shed 6 bases and J shed 2 bases, with 10 bases lying between them. Germline values: CDR1 KGHSH, CDR2 LQKENI. The CDR3 sequence is 14 residues long. The CDR3 reads CASSPGETNEKLFF. CDR3 nucleotide sequence: TGTGCCAGCTCCCCGGGGGAGACTAATGAAAAACTGTTTTTT.

This clone appeared once. The J gene is TRBJ1-5, the V gene TRBV6-1, with a possible D match to TRBD1 (6 bases). V lost 1 base and J 3 bases, leaving 13 bases between the germline ends. The CDR3 spans 16 residues. CDR1 and CDR2 (germline): MNHNS, SASEGT. CDR3 sequence reads: CASSEEPGVTNQPQHF. The DNA for the CDR3 is TGTGCCAGCAGTGAAGAACCAGGGGTTACCAATCAGCCCCAGCATTTT.